This TCR beta chain was documented in a study of T cell responses to AZD1222 COVID-19 vaccine. General study findings and limits: The donors showed a predominance of white British ancestry and of females, with possible underestimation of clonal diversity.

Only in-frame clones appear in the TCRdb table, and some are missing; sequencing was by immunoSEQ multiplex PCR. The repertoire holds fewer than 70,000 clones, with 70% to 90% as singletons. V gave up 6 bases and J gave up 2 bases, with 25 bases separating them. The germline CDR1 and CDR2 sequences are SEHNR and FQNEAQ (reference sequence). The CDR3 is 18 residues long. This clone was seen a handful of times. No antigen is known for it. This TCR came from an adult in good health. Material: peripheral blood, obtained on day 0 of AZD1222 vaccination. The V call is TRBV7-9, the J call TRBJ2-5, with a tentative D call TRBD2 (7 bases). CDR3 protein: CASRPIRGEGQNQETQYF. The DNA of the CDR3 is TGTGCCAGCAGACCTATTCGGGGGGAGGGACAAAATCAAGAGACCCAGTACTTC.